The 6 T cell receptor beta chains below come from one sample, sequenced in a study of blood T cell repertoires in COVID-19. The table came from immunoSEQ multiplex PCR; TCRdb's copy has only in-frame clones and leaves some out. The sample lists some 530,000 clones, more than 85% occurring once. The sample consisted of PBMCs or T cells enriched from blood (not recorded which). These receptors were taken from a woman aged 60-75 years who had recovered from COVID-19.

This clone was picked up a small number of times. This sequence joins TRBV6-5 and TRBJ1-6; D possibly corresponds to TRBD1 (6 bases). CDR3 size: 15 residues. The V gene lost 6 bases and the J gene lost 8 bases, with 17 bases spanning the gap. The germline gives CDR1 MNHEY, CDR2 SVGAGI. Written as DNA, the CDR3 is TGTGCCAGCAGGAGAGGACAGCTCAGTTATTCACCCCTCCACTTT. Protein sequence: CASRRGQLSYSPLHF.

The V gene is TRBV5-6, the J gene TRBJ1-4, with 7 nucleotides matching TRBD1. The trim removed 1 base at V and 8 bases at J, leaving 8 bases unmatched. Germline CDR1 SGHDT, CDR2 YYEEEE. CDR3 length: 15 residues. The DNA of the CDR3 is TGTGCCAGCAGCTTGAAAGGGGGCCGGGGGGAAAAACTGTTTTTT. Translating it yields CASSLKGGRGEKLFF. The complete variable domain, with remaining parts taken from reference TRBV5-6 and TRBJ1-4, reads DAGVTQSPTHLIKTRGQQVTLRCSPKSGHDTVSWYQQALGQGPQFIFQYYEEEERQRGNFPDRFSGHQFPNYSSELNVNALLLGDSALYLCASSLKGGRGEKLFFGSGTQLSVL.

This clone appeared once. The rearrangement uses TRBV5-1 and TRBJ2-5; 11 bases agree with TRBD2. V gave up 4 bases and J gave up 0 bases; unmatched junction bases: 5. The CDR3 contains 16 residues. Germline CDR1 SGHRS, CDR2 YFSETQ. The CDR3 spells CASSGSSGGDQETQYF. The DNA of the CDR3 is TGCGCCAGCAGCGGAAGTAGCGGGGGGGACCAAGAGACCCAGTACTTC.

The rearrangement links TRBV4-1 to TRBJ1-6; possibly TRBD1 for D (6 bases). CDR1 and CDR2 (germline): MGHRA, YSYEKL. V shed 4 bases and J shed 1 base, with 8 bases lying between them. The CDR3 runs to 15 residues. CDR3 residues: CASSPGVSYNSPLHF. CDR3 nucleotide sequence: TGCGCCAGCAGCCCAGGGGTATCCTATAATTCACCCCTCCACTTT.

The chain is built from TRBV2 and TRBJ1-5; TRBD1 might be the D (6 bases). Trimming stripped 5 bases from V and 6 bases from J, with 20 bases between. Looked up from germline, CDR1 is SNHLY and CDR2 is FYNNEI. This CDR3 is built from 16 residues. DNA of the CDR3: TGTGCCAGCAGTAGAGACAGGTTAGGGTTTCCTCAGCCCCAGCATTTT. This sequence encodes CASSRDRLGFPQPQHF.

The CDR3 spells CASRLTSGEGTQYF. The CDR3 bases are TGTGCCAGCAGGCTGACTAGCGGGGAAGGGACCCAGTACTTC. The chain has TRBV18 and TRBJ2-5; 11 positions agree with TRBD2. The CDR3 is made up of 14 amino acids. V shed 8 bases and J 7 bases; nucleotides not matched to a gene: 9. The V gene's germline CDR1 is KGHSH and CDR2 LQKENI.